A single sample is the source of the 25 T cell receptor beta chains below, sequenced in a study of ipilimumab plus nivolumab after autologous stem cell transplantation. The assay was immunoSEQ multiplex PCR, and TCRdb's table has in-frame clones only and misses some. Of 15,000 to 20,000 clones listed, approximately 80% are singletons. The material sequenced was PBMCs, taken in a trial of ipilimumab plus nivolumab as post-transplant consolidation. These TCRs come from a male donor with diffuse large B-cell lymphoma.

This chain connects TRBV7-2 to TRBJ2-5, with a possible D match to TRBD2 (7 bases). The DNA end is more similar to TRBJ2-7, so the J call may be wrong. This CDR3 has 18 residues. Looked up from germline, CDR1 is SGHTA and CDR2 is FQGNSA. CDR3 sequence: CASSLATGGTGTTYEQYF. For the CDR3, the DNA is TGTGCCAGCAGCTTAGCGACGGGGGGTACCGGGACAACCTACGAGCAGTACTTC.

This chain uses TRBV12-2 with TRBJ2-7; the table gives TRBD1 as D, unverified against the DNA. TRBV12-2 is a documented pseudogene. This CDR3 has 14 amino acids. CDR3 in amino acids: CASRFEGGIYEQYF. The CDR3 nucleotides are TGTGCAAGTCGCTTCGAAGGGGGTATCTACGAGCAGTACTTC.

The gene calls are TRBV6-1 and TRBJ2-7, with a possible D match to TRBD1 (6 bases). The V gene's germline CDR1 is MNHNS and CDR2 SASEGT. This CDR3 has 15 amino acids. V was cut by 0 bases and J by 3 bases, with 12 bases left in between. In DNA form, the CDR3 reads TGTGCCAGCAGTGAAGCGATTGGGACAAACTACGAGCAGTACTTC. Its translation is CASSEAIGTNYEQYF.

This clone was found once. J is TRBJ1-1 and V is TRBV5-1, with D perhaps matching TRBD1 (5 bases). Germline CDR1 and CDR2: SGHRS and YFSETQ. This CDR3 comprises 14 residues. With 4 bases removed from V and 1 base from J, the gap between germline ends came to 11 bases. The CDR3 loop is CASSPQGGNTEAFF. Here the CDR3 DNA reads TGCGCCAGCAGCCCCCAGGGTGGGAACACTGAAGCTTTCTTT. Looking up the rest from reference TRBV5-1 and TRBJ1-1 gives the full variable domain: KAGVTQTPRYLIKTRGQQVTLSCSPISGHRSVSWYQQTPGQGLQFLFEYFSETQRNKGNFPGRFSGRQFSNSRSEMNVSTLELGDSALYLCASSPQGGNTEAFFGQGTRLTVV.

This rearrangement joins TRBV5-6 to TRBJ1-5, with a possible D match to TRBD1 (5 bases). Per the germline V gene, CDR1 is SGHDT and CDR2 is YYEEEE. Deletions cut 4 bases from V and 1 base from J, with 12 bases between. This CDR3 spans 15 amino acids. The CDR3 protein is CASSPRGGSNQPQHF. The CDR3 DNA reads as TGTGCCAGCAGCCCCCGCGGGGGAAGCAATCAGCCCCAGCATTTT.

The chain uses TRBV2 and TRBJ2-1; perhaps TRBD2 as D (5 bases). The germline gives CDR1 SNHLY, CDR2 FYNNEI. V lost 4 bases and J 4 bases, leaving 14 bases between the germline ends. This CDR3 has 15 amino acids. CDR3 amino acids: CASSGPGMGYNEQFF. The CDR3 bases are TGTGCCAGCAGTGGCCCGGGGATGGGATACAATGAGCAGTTCTTC.

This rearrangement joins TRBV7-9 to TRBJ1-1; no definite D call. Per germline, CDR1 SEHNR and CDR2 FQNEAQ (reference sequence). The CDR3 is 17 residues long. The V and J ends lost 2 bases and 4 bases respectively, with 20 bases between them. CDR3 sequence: CASSLQSAANWGTEAFF. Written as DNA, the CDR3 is TGTGCCAGCAGCTTACAATCGGCAGCCAATTGGGGCACTGAAGCTTTCTTT. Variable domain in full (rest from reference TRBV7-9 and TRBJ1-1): DTGVSQNPRHKITKRGQNVTFRCDPISEHNRLYWYRQTLGQGPEFLTYFQNEAQLEKSRLLSDRFSAERPKGSFSTLEIQRTEQGDSAMYLCASSLQSAANWGTEAFFGQGTRLTVV.

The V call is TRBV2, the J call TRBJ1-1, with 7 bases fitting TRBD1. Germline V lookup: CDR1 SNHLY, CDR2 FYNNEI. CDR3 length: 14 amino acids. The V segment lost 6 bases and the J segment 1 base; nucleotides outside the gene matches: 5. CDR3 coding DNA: TGTGCCAGCAGATACAGGGGACGGAACACTGAAGCTTTCTTT. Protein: CASRYRGRNTEAFF.

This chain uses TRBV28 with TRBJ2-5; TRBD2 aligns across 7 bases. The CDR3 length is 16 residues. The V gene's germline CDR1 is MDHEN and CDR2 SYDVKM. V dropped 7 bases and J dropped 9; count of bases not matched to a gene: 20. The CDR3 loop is CASKDGRGSAPGAQYF. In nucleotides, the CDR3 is TGTGCCAGCAAGGATGGGCGGGGGTCGGCCCCGGGGGCCCAGTACTTC.

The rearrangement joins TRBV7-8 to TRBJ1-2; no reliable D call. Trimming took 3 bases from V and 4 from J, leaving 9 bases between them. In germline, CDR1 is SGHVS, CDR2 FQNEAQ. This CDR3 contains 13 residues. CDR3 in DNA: TGTGCCAGCAGCTTTGGGTTTGGCTATGGCTACACCTTC. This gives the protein CASSFGFGYGYTF.

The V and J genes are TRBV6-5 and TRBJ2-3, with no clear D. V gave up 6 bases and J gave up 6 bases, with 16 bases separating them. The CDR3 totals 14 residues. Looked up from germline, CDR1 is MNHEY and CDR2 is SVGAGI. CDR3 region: CASRRDMPLDTQYF. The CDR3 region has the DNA TGTGCCAGCAGGCGAGACATGCCCTTGGATACGCAGTATTTT.

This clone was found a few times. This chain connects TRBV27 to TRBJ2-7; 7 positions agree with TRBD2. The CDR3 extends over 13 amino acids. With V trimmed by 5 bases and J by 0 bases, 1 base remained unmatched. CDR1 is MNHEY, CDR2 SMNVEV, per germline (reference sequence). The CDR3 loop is CASSPGGSYEQYF. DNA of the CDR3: TGTGCCAGCAGTCCGGGGGGCTCCTACGAGCAGTACTTC.

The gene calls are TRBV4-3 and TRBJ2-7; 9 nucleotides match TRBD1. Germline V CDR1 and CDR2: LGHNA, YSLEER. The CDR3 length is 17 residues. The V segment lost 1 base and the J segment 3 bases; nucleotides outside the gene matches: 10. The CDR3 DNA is TGCGCCAGCAGCCAAGGCGAAAGGGCGACAGGGGGCTACGAGCAGTACTTC. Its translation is CASSQGERATGGYEQYF.

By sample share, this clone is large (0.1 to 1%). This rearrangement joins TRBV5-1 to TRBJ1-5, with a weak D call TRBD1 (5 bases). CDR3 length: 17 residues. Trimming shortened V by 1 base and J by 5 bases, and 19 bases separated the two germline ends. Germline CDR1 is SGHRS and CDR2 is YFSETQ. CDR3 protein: CASSLLPAPQGDQPQHF. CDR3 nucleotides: TGCGCCAGCAGCTTGTTACCCGCTCCGCAAGGGGATCAGCCCCAGCATTTT.

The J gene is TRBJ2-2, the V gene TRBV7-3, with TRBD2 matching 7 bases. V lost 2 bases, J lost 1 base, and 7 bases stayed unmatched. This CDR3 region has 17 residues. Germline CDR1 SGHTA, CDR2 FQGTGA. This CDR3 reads CASSLVWDYLNTGELFF. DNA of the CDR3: TGTGCCAGCAGCTTAGTTTGGGACTACCTGAACACCGGGGAGCTGTTTTTT.

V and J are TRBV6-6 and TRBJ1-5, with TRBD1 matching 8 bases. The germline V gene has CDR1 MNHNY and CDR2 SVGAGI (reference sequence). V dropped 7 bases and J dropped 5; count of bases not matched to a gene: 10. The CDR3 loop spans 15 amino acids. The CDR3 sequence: CASTTIDRGDQPQHF. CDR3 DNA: TGTGCCAGCACCACCATCGACAGGGGAGATCAGCCCCAGCATTTT.

Written as DNA, the CDR3 is TGTGCCAGCGATCAGAGCTCCTACAATGAGCAGTTCTTC. Its protein is CASDQSSYNEQFF. V gene TRBV2 combines with J gene TRBJ2-1; D not certain. CDR3 size: 13 residues. Trimming cost V 8 bases and J 0 bases, with 8 bases left between them. CDR1 is SNHLY, CDR2 FYNNEI, per germline.

This CDR3 reads CASRTMGGDEQFF. CDR3 coding DNA: TGTGCCAGCAGAACAATGGGGGGGGATGAGCAGTTCTTC. The J gene is TRBJ2-1, the V gene TRBV28; 7 bases match TRBD2. The CDR3 is 13 residues long. V shed 6 bases, J shed 8 bases, and the junction held 7 bases outside the gene matches. Germline V gene sequence: CDR1 MDHEN, CDR2 SYDVKM.

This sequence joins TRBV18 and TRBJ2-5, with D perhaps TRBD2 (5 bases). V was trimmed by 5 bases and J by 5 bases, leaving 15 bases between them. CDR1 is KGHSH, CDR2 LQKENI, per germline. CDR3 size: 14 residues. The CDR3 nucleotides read TGTGCCAGCTCAGCTGCCCGGGGAGCGGAGACCCAGTACTTC. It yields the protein CASSAARGAETQYF.

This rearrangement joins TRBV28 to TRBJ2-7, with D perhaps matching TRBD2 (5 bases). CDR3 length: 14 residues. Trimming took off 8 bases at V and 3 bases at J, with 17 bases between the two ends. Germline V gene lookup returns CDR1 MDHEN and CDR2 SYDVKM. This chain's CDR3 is CASLGFGNVYEQYF. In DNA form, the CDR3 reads TGTGCCAGCTTAGGGTTCGGGAATGTCTACGAGCAGTACTTC.

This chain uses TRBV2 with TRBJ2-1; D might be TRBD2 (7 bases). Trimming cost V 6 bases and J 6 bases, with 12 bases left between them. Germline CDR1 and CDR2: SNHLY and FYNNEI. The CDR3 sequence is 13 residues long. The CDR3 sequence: CASRGGPSNEQFF. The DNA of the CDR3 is TGTGCCAGCAGGGGGGGGCCTTCCAATGAGCAGTTCTTC.

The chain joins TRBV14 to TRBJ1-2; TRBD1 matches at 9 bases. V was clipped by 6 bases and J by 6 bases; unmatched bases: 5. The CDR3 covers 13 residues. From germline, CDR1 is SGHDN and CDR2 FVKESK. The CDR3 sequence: CASSPRTGDGYTF. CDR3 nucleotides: TGTGCCAGCAGTCCCCGGACAGGGGATGGCTACACCTTC.

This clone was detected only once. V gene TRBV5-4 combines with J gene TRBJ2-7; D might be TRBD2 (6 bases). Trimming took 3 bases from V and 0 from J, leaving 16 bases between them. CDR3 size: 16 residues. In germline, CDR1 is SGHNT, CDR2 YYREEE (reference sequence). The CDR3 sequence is CASSSVLEGLSYEQYF. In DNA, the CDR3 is TGTGCCAGCAGCTCCGTTCTGGAGGGGCTCTCCTACGAGCAGTACTTC.

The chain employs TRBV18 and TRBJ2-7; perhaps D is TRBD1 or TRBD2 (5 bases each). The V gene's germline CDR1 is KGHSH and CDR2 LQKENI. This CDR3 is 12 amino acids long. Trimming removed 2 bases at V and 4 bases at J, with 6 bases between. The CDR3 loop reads CASSPEGYEQYF. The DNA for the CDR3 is TGTGCCAGCTCACCAGAGGGGTACGAGCAGTACTTC.

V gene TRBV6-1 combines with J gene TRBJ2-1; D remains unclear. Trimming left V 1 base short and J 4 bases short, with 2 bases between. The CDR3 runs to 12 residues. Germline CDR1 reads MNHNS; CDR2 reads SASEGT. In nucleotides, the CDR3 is TGTGCCAGCAGTGAAGGGTACAATGAGCAGTTCTTC. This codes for CASSEGYNEQFF.